These 32 T cell receptor beta chains originate from one sample sequenced in a study of post-analysis software for immune sequencing data (dated by TCRdb to 2013 to 2016). Libraries were prepared through PCR. Reads for this sample came from an Illumina HiSeq 2500. Unique molecular identifiers were incorporated into TCR beta cDNA libraries to reduce PCR and sequencing biases. TCRdb reworked the public reads: Q25 trimming with fastp, MiXCR clone assembly, productive beta chains retained. Every CDR3 protein is listed once, alongside the most common genes and DNA of its rows. For this sample the table gives about 810,000 distinct CDR3 sequences, of which roughly 58% were detected only once. About 4.5% of the sample belongs to the ten largest clones. Their antigen targets remain unknown. Study-level results and caveats: Patients showed significantly higher frequencies than controls for a handful of TRBV segments, among them TRBV5-6, TRBV5-1 and TRBV20-1.

Sample: blood. These receptors all come from a girl aged 5 to 17 with multiple sclerosis.

The chain employs TRBV7-8 and TRBJ2-1; maybe TRBD1 (6 bases). The CDR3 contains 15 residues. The germline CDR1 and CDR2 sequences are SGHVS and FQNEAQ. V was trimmed by 0 bases and J by 3 bases, leaving 9 bases between them. The CDR3 sequence: CASSLAWGHYNEQFF. CDR3 DNA: TGTGCCAGCAGCTTAGCATGGGGGCACTACAATGAGCAGTTCTTC.

This clonotype was picked up a small number of times. The CDR3 region has the DNA TGTGCCAGCAGTTACCCTTCCGGGACAGGGGGAACCGGGGAGCTGTTTTTT. Translated, it gives CASSYPSGTGGTGELFF. The chain is built from TRBV6-5 and TRBJ2-2; 11 bases line up with TRBD1. Trimming took 2 bases from V and 5 from J; bases not matched to a gene: 7. The germline V gene has CDR1 MNHEY and CDR2 SVGAGI. CDR3 size: 17 residues.

This clonotype was found a few times. This chain joins TRBV5-1 and TRBJ2-7, with D perhaps given as TRBD1 or TRBD2 (6 bases each). V gave up 3 bases and J gave up 1 base, with 29 bases separating them. The V gene's germline CDR1 is SGHRS and CDR2 YFSETQ. The CDR3 is 20 amino acids. The CDR3 DNA reads as TGCGCCAGCAGCTGGGGGGCCCTCGGACAGATTTCCCACCAATCCTACGAGCAGTACTTC. The encoded protein is CASSWGALGQISHQSYEQYF.

J is TRBJ2-1 and V is TRBV29-1, with D hard to call. Gene TRBJ2-7 matches the end of the DNA better, so the J call may be wrong. Germline V gene data show CDR1 as SQVTM and CDR2 as ANQGSEA. This CDR3 comprises 13 residues. The CDR3 DNA reads TGCAGCGTCTCGGGCAGAGTCTACAATGAGCAGTACTTC. It encodes CSVSGRVYNEQYF.

The rearrangement links TRBV7-3 to TRBJ2-1, with D possibly TRBD1 on 5 matching bases. The CDR3 extends over 14 amino acids. Germline CDR1 and CDR2: SGHTA and FQGTGA. V lost 2 bases to trimming and J lost 9 bases, with 14 bases between them. CDR3 sequence: CASSLGAGLGEQFF. The CDR3 DNA sequence: TGTGCCAGCAGCTTAGGGGCCGGGCTCGGTGAGCAGTTCTTC. Full variable domain (missing parts from reference TRBV7-3 and TRBJ2-1): GAGVSQTPSNKVTEKGKYVELRCDPISGHTALYWYRQSLGQGPEFLIYFQGTGAADDSGLPNDRFFAVRPEGSVSTLKIQRTERGDSAVYLCASSLGAGLGEQFFGPGTRLTVL.

The sample holds a few counts of this clonotype. The chain carries TRBV29-1 and TRBJ2-3, with no clear D. V was trimmed by 7 bases and J by 10 bases, leaving 12 bases between them. The CDR3 extends over 10 amino acids. The germline V gene has CDR1 SQVTM and CDR2 ANQGSEA. This chain's CDR3 is CSAKYGAQYF. CDR3 nucleotides: TGCAGCGCCAAGTACGGTGCGCAGTATTTT.

The chain recombines TRBV9 with TRBJ2-4, with 9 bases identical to TRBD2. Per germline, CDR1 SGDLS and CDR2 YYNGEE. This CDR3 is built from 13 residues. V lost 4 bases and J lost 13; bases outside the gene matches: 9. This chain's CDR3 is CASSSLIAGEQYF. The CDR3 DNA sequence: TGTGCCAGCAGCTCACTTATAGCGGGGGAGCAGTACTTC.

The J gene is TRBJ2-5, the V gene TRBV7-8; perhaps TRBD1 as D (5 bases). Germline CDR1 reads SGHVS; CDR2 reads FQNEAQ. The length of the CDR3 is 17 residues. V dropped 2 bases and J dropped 2 bases, with 18 bases sitting between them. CDR3 protein: CASSLLARRQSQETQYF. The DNA for the CDR3 is TGTGCCAGCAGCTTACTCGCCCGTCGACAGAGTCAAGAGACCCAGTACTTC.

The V call is TRBV7-9, the J call TRBJ1-2, with D unclear. The V end was cut by 5 bases, the J end by 4 bases, with 17 bases between. This CDR3 is built from 15 residues. Germline CDR1 and CDR2: SEHNR and FQNEAQ (reference sequence). The CDR3, as DNA: TGTGCCAGCAGCCCCGACGGCGGGTCAGGCTATGGCTACACCTTC. This translates into CASSPDGGSGYGYTF.

V usage is TRBV6-1 and J usage is TRBJ2-1, with a weak D call TRBD1 (5 bases). CDR3 length equals 17 residues. The V and J ends lost 6 bases and 5 bases respectively, with 23 bases between them. Germline loops: CDR1 MNHNS, CDR2 SASEGT. For the CDR3, the DNA is TGTGCCAGCAGCCCGGTGGGGCACGGGCGTAATGACAATGAGCAGTTCTTC. This codes for CASSPVGHGRNDNEQFF.

V usage is TRBV3-1 and J usage is TRBJ2-3; TRBD2 matches at 9 bases. V was clipped by 0 bases and J by 0 bases; unmatched bases: 10. The CDR3 contains 19 residues. Germline V gene data show CDR1 as LGHDT and CDR2 as YNNKEL (reference sequence). The CDR3 bases are TGTGCCAGCAGCCAAGATCGGCGGGGGGGATCAACTAGCACAGATACGCAGTATTTT. This translates into CASSQDRRGGSTSTDTQYF.

This rearrangement joins TRBV7-2 to TRBJ2-7, with 8 positions matching TRBD1. CDR3 length: 16 amino acids. The J segment lost 3 bases and the V segment lost 1 base, leaving 8 bases of the junction unmatched. Per germline, CDR1 SGHTA and CDR2 FQGNSA. CDR3 amino acids: CASSLVATGTGYEQYF. The CDR3 DNA follows: TGTGCCAGCAGCTTAGTCGCCACCGGGACAGGCTACGAGCAGTACTTC.

The chain combines TRBV5-5 with TRBJ1-2; D call uncertain. V lost 4 bases and J lost 2, with 12 bases in between. CDR1 SGHKS and CDR2 YYEKEE come from the germline V gene (reference sequence). The CDR3 spans 14 residues. CDR3 in DNA: TGTGCCAGCAGCCTACAACCCCGGAACTATGGCTACACCTTC. Translated, it gives CASSLQPRNYGYTF.

V is TRBV11-2 and J is TRBJ2-5; unclear D gene. The ends were cut back, 5 bases at V and 13 bases at J, with 14 bases in the middle. CDR3 length: 11 residues. The germline CDR1 and CDR2 sequences are SGHAT and FQNNGV. The CDR3 DNA is TGTGCCAGCAGCCCGGTCGTCCACATGTACTTC. Amino acids: CASSPVVHMYF. Variable domain in full (rest from reference TRBV11-2 and TRBJ2-5): EAGVAQSPRYKIIEKRQSVAFWCNPISGHATLYWYQQILGQGPKLLIQFQNNGVVDDSQLPKDRFSAERLKGVDSTLKIQPAKLEDSAVYLCASSPVVHMYFGPGTRLLVL.

This clonotype came up a few times. The chain couples TRBV14 to TRBJ2-5, with 7 bases matching TRBD1. V lost 6 bases to trimming and J lost 5 bases; unmatched junction nucleotides: 18. The CDR3 totals 17 residues. Germline V gene lookup returns CDR1 SGHDN and CDR2 FVKESK. Here the CDR3 reads CASSKGDRATSWETQYF. The CDR3 nucleotides read TGTGCCAGCAGTAAAGGAGACAGGGCTACCTCCTGGGAGACCCAGTACTTC.

V and J are TRBV29-1 and TRBJ1-2; D not resolved. This CDR3 contains 12 residues. The V end was cut by 3 bases, the J end by 2 bases, with 7 bases between. CDR1 and CDR2 from the germline V gene are SQVTM and ANQGSEA. The DNA of the CDR3 is TGCAGCGTTGAGAACTTCAACTATGGCTACACCTTC. This translates into CSVENFNYGYTF.

The V gene is TRBV7-9, the J gene TRBJ2-3, with 9 bases fitting TRBD2. The CDR3 spans 16 residues. The V segment lost 0 bases and the J segment 8 bases; nucleotides outside the gene matches: 9. Looked up from germline, CDR1 is SEHNR and CDR2 is FQNEAQ (reference sequence). The CDR3 sequence: CASSLAMVAGVGTQYF. The CDR3 DNA is TGTGCCAGCAGCTTAGCGATGGTAGCGGGAGTTGGTACGCAGTATTTT. The complete variable domain, with remaining parts taken from reference TRBV7-9 and TRBJ2-3, reads DTGVSQNPRHKITKRGQNVTFRCDPISEHNRLYWYRQTLGQGPEFLTYFQNEAQLEKSRLLSDRFSAERPKGSFSTLEIQRTEQGDSAMYLCASSLAMVAGVGTQYFGPGTRLTVL.

This clonotype has just a few counts. The chain is built from TRBV29-1 and TRBJ2-1; the match to TRBD2 covers 11 bases. The V segment lost 6 bases and the J segment 6 bases; nucleotides outside the gene matches: 10. Germline V CDR1 and CDR2: SQVTM, ANQGSEA. The CDR3 loop spans 15 amino acids. The CDR3 DNA reads as TGCAGCGTCGACCTCCGTGGGACTAGCGGCAATGAGCAGTTCTTC. Encoded protein: CSVDLRGTSGNEQFF.

The V gene is TRBV7-9, the J gene TRBJ2-3; 9 bases line up with TRBD2. The CDR3 is 15 residues long. Germline V lookup: CDR1 SEHNR, CDR2 FQNEAQ (reference sequence). After removal of 2 bases from V and 5 bases from J, the junction contained 5 bases not matched to a gene. CDR3 region: CASSLSSGGKDTQYF. CDR3 nucleotide sequence: TGTGCCAGCAGCTTAAGTAGCGGGGGAAAAGATACGCAGTATTTT.

The J gene is TRBJ1-2, the V gene TRBV29-1, with D possibly matching TRBD1 (5 bases). V gave up 4 bases and J gave up 4 bases, with 7 bases separating them. Germline CDR1 and CDR2: SQVTM and ANQGSEA. This CDR3 contains 11 residues. CDR3: CSVADIYGYTF. DNA for the CDR3: TGCAGCGTTGCGGACATCTATGGCTACACCTTC.

In this sample, this clonotype turned up once. The V gene is TRBV7-9, the J gene TRBJ2-3; the D is unclear. V was pared by 5 bases and J by 1 base, with 13 bases between. CDR1 and CDR2 from the germline V gene are SEHNR and FQNEAQ (reference sequence). The CDR3 spans 15 residues. The CDR3 protein is CASSPRSSGTDTQYF. The DNA for the CDR3 is TGTGCCAGCAGCCCCCGGTCATCCGGCACAGATACGCAGTATTTT.

This chain links TRBV9 with TRBJ2-1; D might be TRBD2 (7 bases). CDR3 length equals 14 residues. CDR1 is SGDLS, CDR2 YYNGEE, per germline. Trimming stripped 6 bases from V and 5 bases from J, with 15 bases between. This CDR3 reads CASNVRGGNNEQFF. In nucleotides, the CDR3 is TGTGCCAGCAATGTGAGGGGGGGCAACAATGAGCAGTTCTTC.

This clonotype was seen only a few times. The chain joins TRBV5-1 to TRBJ2-7; D is perhaps TRBD1 (6 bases). This CDR3 contains 13 residues. Germline V gene data show CDR1 as SGHRS and CDR2 as YFSETQ. V was shortened by 6 bases and J by 2 bases, with 12 bases between the two germline ends. The CDR3 loop reads CASTMTGPYEQYF. For the CDR3, the DNA is TGCGCCAGCACCATGACAGGACCCTACGAGCAGTACTTC.

The chain couples TRBV29-1 to TRBJ1-1; D possibly corresponds to TRBD1 (5 bases). This CDR3 has 13 residues. With 5 bases removed from V and 3 bases from J, the gap between germline ends came to 13 bases. Germline CDR1 reads SQVTM; CDR2 reads ANQGSEA. The CDR3 region is CSVSQEPDTEAFF. CDR3 bases: TGCAGCGTTTCACAGGAACCGGACACTGAAGCTTTCTTT.

This rearrangement joins TRBV29-1 to TRBJ2-5; D is perhaps TRBD2 (5 bases). This CDR3 region has 15 residues. The germline CDR1 and CDR2 sequences are SQVTM and ANQGSEA. The germline V and J ends were trimmed by 7 bases and 4 bases, with 22 bases remaining between them. CDR3 protein: CSAARMDSKGETQYF. The CDR3 coding sequence is TGCAGCGCGGCCCGCATGGACTCCAAAGGAGAGACCCAGTACTTC.

The CDR3: CASSSGPEATFPSNSPLHF. CDR3 nucleotides: TGTGCCAGCAGCTCCGGACCAGAGGCTACCTTTCCTTCTAATTCACCCCTCCACTTT. The chain carries TRBV7-9 and TRBJ1-6; the D is unclear. Trimming pared 4 bases from V and 6 bases from J, leaving 25 bases between. Germline-derived CDR1 and CDR2 are SEHNR and FQNEAQ (reference sequence). This CDR3 is 19 amino acids long.

J is TRBJ2-7 and V is TRBV4-1; 7 nucleotides match TRBD2. The ends lost 1 base at V and 3 bases at J; junction bases unmatched: 6. The germline V gene encodes CDR1 MGHRA and CDR2 YSYEKL. This CDR3 comprises 15 residues. CDR3 amino acids: CASSQGEGRGYEQYF. CDR3 nucleotide sequence: TGCGCCAGCAGCCAAGGGGAGGGGCGAGGCTACGAGCAGTACTTC.

This chain joins TRBV4-1 and TRBJ2-5; 8 bases align to TRBD2. This CDR3 is 19 amino acids long. From germline, CDR1 is MGHRA and CDR2 YSYEKL. Unmatched junction bases numbered 13, after V lost 0 bases and J lost 1 base. The CDR3: CASSQEGIWERGRQETQYF. The CDR3 bases are TGCGCCAGCAGCCAAGAGGGGATATGGGAGCGGGGGCGCCAAGAGACCCAGTACTTC.

This chain links TRBV7-2 with TRBJ1-2; 8 nucleotides line up with TRBD1. Germline V gene lookup returns CDR1 SGHTA and CDR2 FQGNSA. The CDR3 consists of 15 residues. The ends lost 2 bases at V and 6 bases at J; junction bases unmatched: 8. The CDR3 is CASSLSPYRGDGYTF. DNA for the CDR3: TGTGCCAGCAGCTTATCCCCCTACAGGGGGGATGGCTACACCTTC.

The rearrangement links TRBV7-2 to TRBJ2-7; TRBD2 agrees at 8 bases. This CDR3 spans 13 amino acids. Germline trimming cut 6 bases from V and 3 bases from J; bases unmatched to any gene: 4. Germline values: CDR1 SGHTA, CDR2 FQGNSA. The CDR3 nucleotides are TGTGCCAGCAGACCTAGCGGGTACTACGAGCAGTACTTC. This encodes CASRPSGYYEQYF.

This clonotype has only a few counts. CDR3 DNA: TGTGCCACCGGACTAGTCGGGGCCTCCTACGAGCAGTACTTC. Translated, it gives CATGLVGASYEQYF. The chain combines TRBV28 with TRBJ2-7, with TRBD2 identical over 7 bases. This CDR3 is built from 14 residues. V shed 10 bases and J 0 bases; nucleotides not matched to a gene: 9. CDR1 and CDR2 (germline): MDHEN, SYDVKM.

V is TRBV12-3 or TRBV12-4 and J is TRBJ1-2; TRBD1 might be the D (6 bases). CDR3 length equals 16 residues. V lost 5 bases, J lost 4 bases, and 20 bases lay in between. CDR3 amino acids: CASSNRDTWTAYGYTF. DNA for the CDR3: TGTGCCAGCAGTAACCGGGACACCTGGACGGCCTATGGCTACACCTTC.